Following are 9 T cell receptor beta chains from one sample sequenced in a study of T-cell reconstitution after alpha-beta-depleted transplantation in children. TCRbeta library preparation incorporated unique molecular identifiers. TCRdb used MiXCR to reprocess the PCR reads, holding one entry per CDR3 protein. The repertoire holds around 80,000 distinct CDR3 sequences, with about a sixth as singletons. This material consisted of PBMCs, mostly from graft donor cells, taken 360 days after TCRalphabeta/CD19-depleted stem cell transplant. The receptors derive from a male patient aged 2 to 10 who had a stem cell transplant for acute lymphoblastic leukemia, so the T cells may come from the graft donor.

The chain uses TRBV28 and TRBJ2-6; D gene unclear. V lost 2 bases and J 4 bases, leaving 12 bases between the germline ends. The CDR3 runs 16 residues. Germline CDR1 and CDR2: MDHEN and SYDVKM. CDR3: CASSLRVFSGANVLTF. The CDR3 DNA is TGTGCCAGCAGTTTACGGGTTTTTTCCGGGGCCAACGTCCTGACTTTC.

Many counts were recorded for this clonotype. The chain joins TRBV7-9 to TRBJ1-4; a possible D gene is TRBD1 (5 bases). CDR3 length: 13 amino acids. The germline gives CDR1 SEHNR, CDR2 FQNEAQ (reference sequence). Trimming took 7 bases from V and 6 from J, leaving 12 bases between them. In DNA, the CDR3 is TGTGCCAGCAAACGTTGGGGGGATGAAAAACTGTTTTTT. The encoded protein is CASKRWGDEKLFF.

J is TRBJ2-7 and V is TRBV12-3 or TRBV12-4, with 11 bases identical to TRBD1. V was clipped by 5 bases and J by 3 bases; unmatched bases: 6. The CDR3 has 15 residues. Here the CDR3 reads CASSRGQGGIYEQYF. CDR3 bases: TGTGCCAGCAGTCGGGGACAGGGGGGGATCTACGAGCAGTACTTC.

This clonotype was recorded at least ten times. The chain couples TRBV5-1 to TRBJ2-1; possibly TRBD2 for D (5 bases). The CDR3 is 14 residues long. Germline-derived CDR1 and CDR2 are SGHRS and YFSETQ. Trimming removed 4 bases at V and 4 bases at J, with 12 bases between. This CDR3 is CASSPTTRYNEQFF. The CDR3 nucleotides read TGCGCCAGCAGCCCGACCACTAGGTACAATGAGCAGTTCTTC.

This clonotype was seen more than once but under ten times. The chain carries TRBV6-5 and TRBJ1-6; 7 nucleotides match TRBD1. The ends lost 6 bases at V and 10 bases at J; junction bases unmatched: 12. This CDR3 region has 15 residues. The V gene's germline CDR1 is MNHEY and CDR2 SVGAGI. The CDR3 nucleotides read TGTGCCAGCAGCCCCGACAGGGCCTTAGGATCACCCCTCCACTTT. Its protein is CASSPDRALGSPLHF.

The genes are TRBV5-8 and TRBJ2-5; weak D call: TRBD1 (6 bases). CDR1 and CDR2 (germline): SGHTS, YDEGEE. V shed 2 bases and J shed 13 bases, with 15 bases lying between them. The CDR3 sequence is 12 residues long. CDR3 loop: CASSFGTGPLYF. DNA for the CDR3: TGTGCCAGCAGCTTTGGTACAGGGCCCCTGTACTTC.

This clonotype came up a few times. V is TRBV4-2 and J is TRBJ2-5, with 13 positions matching TRBD2. CDR1 is LGHNA and CDR2 is YNFKEQ in the germline V gene. CDR3 length: 21 amino acids. Trimming at V came to 0 bases and at J to 0 bases, leaving 13 bases not matched to a gene. CDR3 amino acids: CASSQELVGLAGVGYQETQYF. The CDR3 coding sequence is TGTGCCAGCAGCCAAGAATTGGTCGGACTAGCGGGAGTCGGGTACCAAGAGACCCAGTACTTC.

The chain has TRBV29-1 and TRBJ2-1; D unclear. There are 11 residues in the CDR3. Germline V gene sequence: CDR1 SQVTM, CDR2 ANQGSEA. Trimming stripped 1 base from V and 8 bases from J, with 6 bases between. The DNA of the CDR3 is TGCAGCGTTGAAGGTATCGATGAGCAGTTCTTC. It is translated as CSVEGIDEQFF.

This clonotype came up a few times. The chain recombines TRBV5-1 with TRBJ2-5; D is possibly TRBD1 (5 bases). Trimming took off 1 base at V and 1 base at J, with 11 bases between the two ends. The CDR3 is 15 residues long. CDR1 is SGHRS, CDR2 YFSETQ, per germline. CDR3 residues: CASSLKGVVQETQYF. The CDR3 nucleotides read TGCGCCAGCAGCTTGAAAGGGGTGGTCCAAGAGACCCAGTACTTC.